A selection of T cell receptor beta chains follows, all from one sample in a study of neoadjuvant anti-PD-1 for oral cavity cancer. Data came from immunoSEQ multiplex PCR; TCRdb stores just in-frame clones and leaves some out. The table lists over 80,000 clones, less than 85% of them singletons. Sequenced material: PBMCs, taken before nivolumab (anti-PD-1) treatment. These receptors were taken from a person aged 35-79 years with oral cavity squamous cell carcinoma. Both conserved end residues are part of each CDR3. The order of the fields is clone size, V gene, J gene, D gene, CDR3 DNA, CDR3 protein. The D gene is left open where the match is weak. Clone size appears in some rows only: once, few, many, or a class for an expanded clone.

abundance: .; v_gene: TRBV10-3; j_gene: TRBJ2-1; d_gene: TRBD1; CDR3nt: TGTGCCATCAGTGAGGCTGGGACAGGGCAGTTCTTC; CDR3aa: CAISEAGTGQFF
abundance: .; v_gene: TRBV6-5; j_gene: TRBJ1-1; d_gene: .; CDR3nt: TGTGCCAGCAGTTACCCTACACGAAACACTGAAGCTTTCTTT; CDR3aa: CASSYPTRNTEAFF
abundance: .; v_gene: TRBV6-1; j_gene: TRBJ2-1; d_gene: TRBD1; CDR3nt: TGTGCCAGCAGTGTAATACCGGGAGACAGGGGTAGGAATGAGCAGTTCTTC; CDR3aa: CASSVIPGDRGRNEQFF
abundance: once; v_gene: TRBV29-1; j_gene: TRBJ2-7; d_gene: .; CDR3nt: TGCAGCGTGAGGGACGGTGGGAGCTCCTACGAGCAGTACTTC; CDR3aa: CSVRDGGSSYEQYF
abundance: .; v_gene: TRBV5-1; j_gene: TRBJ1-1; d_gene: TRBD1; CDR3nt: TGCGCCAGCAGCTTGGGGGACAGCGATCTTGAAGCTTTCTTT; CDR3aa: CASSLGDSDLEAFF
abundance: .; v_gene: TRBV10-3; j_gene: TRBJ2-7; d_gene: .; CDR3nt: TGTGCCTCCGCAGCGGATCCCTACGAGCAGTACTTC; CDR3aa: CASAADPYEQYF
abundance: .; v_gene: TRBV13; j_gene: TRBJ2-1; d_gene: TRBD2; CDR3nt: TGTGCCAGCAGCCGGACTAGCGGAACCACTGAATTCTTC; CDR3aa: CASSRTSGTTEFF
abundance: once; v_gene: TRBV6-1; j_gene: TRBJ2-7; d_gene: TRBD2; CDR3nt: TGTGCCAGCAGTGAAAGCGGGAGGTCCTCCTACGAGCAGTACTTC; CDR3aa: CASSESGRSSYEQYF
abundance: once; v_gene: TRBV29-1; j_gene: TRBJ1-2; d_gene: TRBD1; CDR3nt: TGCAGCGTTGCCGGACAGGGCGCTAACTATGGCTACACCTTC; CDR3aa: CSVAGQGANYGYTF
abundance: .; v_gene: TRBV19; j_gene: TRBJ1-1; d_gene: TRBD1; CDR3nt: TGTGCCAGTAGTATAAAGACAGGGTCCAGCACTGAAGCTTTCTTT; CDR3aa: CASSIKTGSSTEAFF
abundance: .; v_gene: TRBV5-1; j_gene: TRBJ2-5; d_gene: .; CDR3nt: TGCGCCAGCAGCTTGGCCGGGAACCCCGAAGAGACCCAGTACTTC; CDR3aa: CASSLAGNPEETQYF
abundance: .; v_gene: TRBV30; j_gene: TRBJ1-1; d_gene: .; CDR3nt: TGTGCCTGGAGGAAAGGTTATACTGAAGCTTTCTTT; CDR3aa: CAWRKGYTEAFF
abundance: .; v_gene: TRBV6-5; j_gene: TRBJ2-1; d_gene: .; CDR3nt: TGTGCCAGCAGTAACAGGGCGAGTGATGAGCAGTTCTTC; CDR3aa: CASSNRASDEQFF
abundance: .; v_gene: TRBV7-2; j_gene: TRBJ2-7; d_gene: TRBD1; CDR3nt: TGTGCCAGCAGCTTAGCCTGGACAGGGGTAGGCGAGCAGTACTTC; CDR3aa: CASSLAWTGVGEQYF
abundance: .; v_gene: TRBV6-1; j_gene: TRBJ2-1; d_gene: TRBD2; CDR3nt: TGTGCCAGCAGTGAAGAAGGGACTAGGGGAAGGGGCGAGCAGTTCTTC; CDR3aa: CASSEEGTRGRGEQFF
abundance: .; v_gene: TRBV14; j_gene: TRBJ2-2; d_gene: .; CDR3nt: TGTGCCAGCTCATCACAGAACACCGGGGAGCTGTTTTTT; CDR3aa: CASSSQNTGELFF
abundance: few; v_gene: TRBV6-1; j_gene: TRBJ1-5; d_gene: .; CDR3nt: TGTGCCAGCAGTTCATTGTACAATCAGCCCCAGCATTTT; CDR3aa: CASSSLYNQPQHF
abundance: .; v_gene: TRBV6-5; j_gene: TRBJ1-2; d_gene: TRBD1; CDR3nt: TGTGCCAGCAGTCACCCGCAGGGGGATGGCTACACCTTC; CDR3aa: CASSHPQGDGYTF
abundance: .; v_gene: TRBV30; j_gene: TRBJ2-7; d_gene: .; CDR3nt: TGTGCCTGGACCCGGGGCACCTACGAGCAGTACTTC; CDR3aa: CAWTRGTYEQYF
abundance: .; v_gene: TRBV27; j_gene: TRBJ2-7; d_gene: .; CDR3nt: TGTGCCAGCAGTTTAGGACAGGCGGGAATCTACGAGCAGTACTTC; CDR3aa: CASSLGQAGIYEQYF